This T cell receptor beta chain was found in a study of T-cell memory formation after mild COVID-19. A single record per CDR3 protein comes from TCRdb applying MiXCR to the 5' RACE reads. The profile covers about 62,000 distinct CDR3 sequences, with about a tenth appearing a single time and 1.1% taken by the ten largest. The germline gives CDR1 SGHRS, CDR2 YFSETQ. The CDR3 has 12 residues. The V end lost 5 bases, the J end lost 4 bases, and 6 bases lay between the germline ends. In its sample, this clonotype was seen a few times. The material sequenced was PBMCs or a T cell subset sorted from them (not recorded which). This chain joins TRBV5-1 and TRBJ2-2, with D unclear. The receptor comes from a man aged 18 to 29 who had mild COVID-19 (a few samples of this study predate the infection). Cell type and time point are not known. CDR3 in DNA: TGCGCCAGCAGTGAGCCCACCGGGGAGCTGTTTTTT. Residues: CASSEPTGELFF.